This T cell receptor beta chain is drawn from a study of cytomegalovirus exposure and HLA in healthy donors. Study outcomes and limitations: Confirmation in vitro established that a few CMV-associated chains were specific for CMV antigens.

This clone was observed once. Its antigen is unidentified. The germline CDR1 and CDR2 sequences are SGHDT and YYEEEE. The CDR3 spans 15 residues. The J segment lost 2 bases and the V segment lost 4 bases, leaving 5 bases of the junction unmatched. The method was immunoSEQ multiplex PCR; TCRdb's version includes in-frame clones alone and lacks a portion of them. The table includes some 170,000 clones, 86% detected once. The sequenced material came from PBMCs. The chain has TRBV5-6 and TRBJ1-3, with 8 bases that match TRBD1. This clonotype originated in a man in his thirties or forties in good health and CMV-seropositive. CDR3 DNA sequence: TGTGCCAGCAGCGTAGGGACAGGCGCTGGAAACACCATATATTTT. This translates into CASSVGTGAGNTIYF.